Described below is a single TCR beta chain sequence and its context. What antigen it recognizes has not been identified. Base qualities are not provided; no much larger clone lies one nucleotide away. This record belongs to a study of blood T cell repertoires in COVID-19 (dated by TCRdb to the early 2020s). In terms of the full investigation: The collaborator samples originated in the United States, Italy and Spain and spanned the acute and convalescent phases of COVID-19. Subjects who had been exposed to COVID-19, were actively infected with it, or had recovered from it provided the deeply sampled blood TCRbeta repertoires that made up the dataset. The samples were drawn from two sources: the first 160 participants of the ongoing ImmuneRACE study, and over 1,000 subjects contributed by 6 global collaborators. The material from the prospective study consisted of cDNA or gDNA derived from T cells, B-cell-depleted T cells, or PBMCs. The repertoires were released in a freely available public database meant as a resource for research on the immune response to SARS-CoV-2. Where available, HLA class I and class II types were obtained from metadata supplied by the sample provider rather than from assay-based typing. Sample metadata almost always included a de-identified subject ID, COVID-19 status, age in years and sex. General findings and caveats noted by the study authors: Clinical and demographic metadata were provided uncurated, with the amount varying by source and participant.

Samples from volunteer blood donors who had recovered from COVID-19 were contributed by a second Seattle source. Collaborating institutions collected whole blood in K2EDTA tubes following their own protocols. For TCRbeta analysis, collaborator samples were shipped as frozen whole blood, as isolated PBMCs, or as DNA extracted from either sample type. Reading from cysteine to phenylalanine, the CDR3 counts 16 amino acids. Kept here is only the CDR3 DNA, which spans 48 bases and is read in frame from base 1. The CDR1 and CDR2 encoded by the germline V gene are KGHSH and LQKENI. The germline ends are 9 bases apart after V is trimmed by 2 bases and J by 1 base. TCRbeta CDR3 regions were amplified from genomic DNA using the immunoSEQ Assay, a bias-controlled multiplex PCR. On the authors' methods: Nucleated cell counts per sample were estimated from amplification of reference gene primers within the assay. To quantify the absolute abundance of each unique TCRbeta CDR3 rearrangement, sequence reads were collapsed and filtered. For each sample, productive Simpson clonality was calculated by taking the square root of Simpson's diversity index across productive rearrangements. TCRdb obtained this table from immuneACCESS and retained in-frame rearrangements with V and J assigned. These tables miss some clones; where compared with another copy, unresolved V genes account for less than half of the shortfall, and the remainder is unexplained. That table furnishes V, J and clone size, whereas the DNA furnished D and trimming. The sample yields approximately 200,000 clones; around nine tenths were counted once. Roughly 6.2% of the sample lies in the top ten.

The specimen sequenced was peripheral blood. This TCR derives from a man aged 55 to 70 who had recovered from COVID-19. Recombination joined TRBV18 with TRBJ2-6; possibly the D gene is TRBD2, per 5 matching bases. The DNA sequence follows: TGTGCCAGCTCACCATCCTCGGGGTCTGGGGCCAACGTCCTGACTTTC. Its protein product is CASSPSSGSGANVLTF.